This T cell receptor beta chain was sequenced in a study of blood T cell repertoires in COVID-19. Germline CDR1 is LGHDT and CDR2 is YNNKEL (reference sequence). V shed 3 bases, J shed 1 base, and the junction held 4 bases outside the gene matches. This CDR3 contains 16 residues. This clone is a singleton in its sample. Using immunoSEQ multiplex PCR, the repertoire was profiled, and TCRdb retains in-frame clones only, with some absent. This table has 160,000 or so clones, 65% to 90% appearing once. Specimen: peripheral blood. The receptor comes from a human donor in a cohort sampled during active COVID-19. This chain links TRBV3-1 (or the pseudogene TRBV3-2) with TRBJ1-5, with TRBD1 identical over 9 bases. DNA of the CDR3: TGTGCCAGCAGCCACGGGACAGGGATGAGCAATCAGCCCCAGCATTTT. Translated, it gives CASSHGTGMSNQPQHF.